This TCR beta chain was recovered during a study of T-cell reconstitution after alpha-beta-depleted transplantation in children. Preparation of the TCRbeta library used unique molecular identifiers. MiXCR, applied by TCRdb to the PCR reads, yields one record per CDR3 protein. The sample records about 980,000 distinct CDR3 sequences, about 31% being singletons. Notes on this clonotype: Its target is not known.

Overall study results and limits: T-cell counts and diversity were attributed mostly to newly produced T cells one year after transplant. Expanded clones from the graft, numbering several hundred, reportedly supplied alpha-beta T cells about two months after transplant. Diversity of TCRbeta at day 60 was high in some patients, arising from surviving recipient T cells and thymic progenitors.

This clonotype was obtained from a boy under two years old who had a stem cell transplant for SCID, so the T cells may come from the graft donor. The material was PBMCs, mostly from graft donor cells, obtained 360 days after TCRalphabeta/CD19-depleted stem cell transplant.

The CDR3 here is CASSLGQGRATGELFF. The CDR3 DNA reads as TGTGCCAGCAGTTTGGGACAGGGACGGGCCACCGGGGAGCTGTTTTTT. The rearrangement uses TRBV12-3 or TRBV12-4 and TRBJ2-2; 9 positions match TRBD1. Losses at the gene ends were 3 bases for V and 4 bases for J; bases not matched to a gene: 6. The CDR3 loop spans 16 amino acids.